These 31 T cell receptor beta chains came from one sample sequenced in a study of blood T cell repertoires in COVID-19. Method: immunoSEQ multiplex PCR; TCRdb's copy keeps in-frame clones and lacks some. The table shows 30,000 to 40,000 clones, with around nine tenths occurring only once. Sequencing was done on a sample of peripheral blood. These receptors were taken from a human donor in a cohort sampled during active COVID-19.

Here the CDR3 reads CASGPGTGRYEQYF. The CDR3 DNA follows: TGTGCCAGCGGGCCTGGGACAGGCCGCTACGAGCAGTACTTC. This chain uses TRBV6-5 with TRBJ2-7; TRBD1 aligns across 8 bases. The CDR3 contains 14 residues. The V gene end was trimmed by 8 bases and the J gene end by 3 bases; junction bases not matched to a gene: 9. Germline-derived CDR1 and CDR2 are MNHEY and SVGAGI.

V is TRBV11-3 and J is TRBJ2-2; TRBD1 agrees at 9 bases. The germline gives CDR1 SGHNT, CDR2 YENEEA. The junction had 4 bases not matched to a gene; V was cut back by 5 bases and J by 0 bases. This CDR3 is 16 amino acids long. The CDR3 DNA is TGTGCCAGCAGCCCCCGGACAGGGGCGAACACCGGGGAGCTGTTTTTT. This translates into CASSPRTGANTGELFF.

The gene calls are TRBV2 and TRBJ2-3; 12 positions agree with TRBD2. Germline lookup yields CDR1 SNHLY and CDR2 FYNNEI. The CDR3 is made up of 15 amino acids. J lost 5 bases, V lost 9 bases, and 9 bases had no gene match. In DNA, the CDR3 is TGTGCCAGAGCTACTAGCGGGGGGCAGGGAGATACGCAGTATTTT. Its protein product is CARATSGGQGDTQYF.

The chain links TRBV6-5 to TRBJ1-2, with D hard to call. Trimming took 0 bases from V and 4 from J, leaving 12 bases between them. Germline-derived CDR1 and CDR2 are MNHEY and SVGAGI. The CDR3 length is 15 residues. Here the CDR3 DNA reads TGTGCCAGCAGTTACTCGGGGAGTAAGGGCTATGGCTACACCTTC. It codes for CASSYSGSKGYGYTF.

The chain joins TRBV18 to TRBJ2-7, with 11 bases that match TRBD2. CDR3 length: 15 residues. Unmatched junction bases numbered 9, after V lost 6 bases and J lost 5 bases. CDR1 is KGHSH, CDR2 LQKENI, per germline. CDR3 protein: CASSPTSGSTHEQYF. In DNA form, the CDR3 reads TGTGCCAGCTCCCCTACTAGCGGGAGCACCCACGAGCAGTACTTC.

The chain links TRBV24-1 to TRBJ2-2; perhaps TRBD1 as D (5 bases). Trimming took 5 bases from V and 2 from J, leaving 8 bases between them. This CDR3 comprises 14 residues. Germline CDR1 KGHDR, CDR2 SFDVKD. The CDR3 here is CATSGGLNTGELFF. The CDR3 region has the DNA TGTGCCACCAGTGGGGGCCTTAACACCGGGGAGCTGTTTTTT.

The V and J genes are TRBV7-3 and TRBJ2-1, with D tentatively TRBD1 (7 bases). Trimming removed 1 base from V and 3 bases from J, with 13 bases in between. Germline loops: CDR1 SGHTA, CDR2 FQGTGA. This CDR3 is built from 16 residues. CDR3: CASSLIAGGGYNEQFF. CDR3 in DNA: TGTGCCAGCAGCTTAATCGCAGGGGGAGGCTACAATGAGCAGTTCTTC.

V is TRBV28 and J is TRBJ1-1, with a tentative D call TRBD1 (5 bases). The V end was cut by 9 bases, the J end by 3 bases, with 14 bases between. The CDR3 runs 13 residues. Germline-derived CDR1 and CDR2 are MDHEN and SYDVKM. CDR3 sequence (DNA): TGTGCCAGTGGAACAGGTGTTCACACTGAAGCTTTCTTT. Protein: CASGTGVHTEAFF.

The chain links TRBV7-3 to TRBJ2-1; 9 bases line up with TRBD2. In germline, CDR1 is SGHTA, CDR2 FQGTGA. The trim removed 1 base at V and 6 bases at J, leaving 7 bases unmatched. The CDR3 runs to 16 residues. The CDR3 nucleotides are TGTGCCAGCAGCTTAATGGCGGGAGGGCCGGGCAATGAGCAGTTCTTC. This gives the protein CASSLMAGGPGNEQFF.

Worth noting for this clone: Other DNA sequences of this sample code for an identical CDR3. The chain has TRBV7-2 and TRBJ1-3, with a possible D match to TRBD1 (6 bases). CDR1 is SGHTA, CDR2 FQGNSA, per germline. Trimming took 11 bases from V and 1 from J, leaving 15 bases between them. The length of the CDR3 is 14 residues. CDR3 protein: CASSRRGSGNTIYF. The DNA for the CDR3 is TGTGCCTCCTCTCGCAGGGGTTCTGGAAACACCATATATTTT.

V is TRBV14 and J is TRBJ2-7, with D perhaps TRBD1 (6 bases). Germline values: CDR1 SGHDN, CDR2 FVKESK. This CDR3 has 14 residues. V was trimmed by 3 bases and J by 3 bases, leaving 12 bases between them. CDR3 sequence (DNA): TGTGCCAGCAGCCAGGGGGCCCGCCTCTACGAGCAGTACTTC. It specifies CASSQGARLYEQYF.

This chain connects TRBV6-5 to TRBJ1-5; D perhaps matches TRBD1 (6 bases). Germline CDR1 is MNHEY and CDR2 is SVGAGI. This CDR3 contains 14 residues. Trimming removed 6 bases from V and 0 bases from J, with 9 bases in between. CDR3 nucleotides: TGTGCCAGCAGAGGACAGAATAGCAATCAGCCCCAGCATTTT. It is translated as CASRGQNSNQPQHF.

This chain uses TRBV2 with TRBJ1-2; TRBD1 agrees at 8 bases. Germline V CDR1 and CDR2: SNHLY, FYNNEI. Trimming took 7 bases from V and 4 from J; bases not matched to a gene: 5. The CDR3 spans 13 residues. CDR3 in amino acids: CASTWGQVYGYTF. The DNA for the CDR3 is TGTGCCAGCACGTGGGGACAGGTCTATGGCTACACCTTC.

This clone was observed a single time. This chain uses TRBV27 with TRBJ2-3; D remains unclear. Germline CDR1 reads MNHEY; CDR2 reads SMNVEV (reference sequence). The CDR3 consists of 15 residues. V lost 1 base, J lost 1 base, and 9 bases lay in between. In nucleotides, the CDR3 is TGTGCCAGCAGTTTATATCCCCAGGGCACAGATACGCAGTATTTT. Its protein is CASSLYPQGTDTQYF.

The rearrangement links TRBV7-9 to TRBJ1-6, with a weak D call TRBD1 (6 bases). Trimming took 4 bases from V and 7 from J, leaving 17 bases between them. Germline V CDR1 and CDR2: SEHNR, FQNEAQ (reference sequence). The CDR3 consists of 16 residues. This CDR3 is CASSSMSDRINSPLHF. The CDR3 nucleotides read TGTGCCAGCAGCTCAATGAGCGACAGGATCAATTCACCCCTCCACTTT.

The chain joins TRBV9 to TRBJ2-5; 7 bases align to TRBD1. Germline CDR1 and CDR2: SGDLS and YYNGEE. V trimming: 0 bases; J trimming: 2 bases; junction bases outside the gene matches: 4. The CDR3 length is 15 residues. In DNA form, the CDR3 reads TGTGCCAGCAGCGTAGCAGGGGGTGTGCAAGAGACCCAGTACTTC. Protein sequence: CASSVAGGVQETQYF.

The rearrangement links TRBV7-3 to TRBJ2-7; 8 bases are a match to TRBD1. In germline, CDR1 is SGHTA, CDR2 FQGTGA. This CDR3 contains 16 residues. Trimming cost V 0 bases and J 5 bases; bases outside gene matches: 9. The CDR3 coding sequence is TGTGCCAGCAGCTTAACCGCTGGACAGGGACTCCACGAGCAGTACTTC. It is translated as CASSLTAGQGLHEQYF. Full variable domain (rest looked up from reference TRBV7-3 and TRBJ2-7): GAGVSQTPSNKVTEKGKYVELRCDPISGHTALYWYRQSLGQGPEFLIYFQGTGAADDSGLPNDRFFAVRPEGSVSTLKIQRTERGDSAVYLCASSLTAGQGLHEQYFGPGTRLTVT.

V usage is TRBV4-1 and J usage is TRBJ1-4; D is possibly TRBD1 (6 bases). This CDR3 is built from 15 residues. V was cut by 0 bases and J by 7 bases, with 12 bases left in between. Germline CDR1 MGHRA, CDR2 YSYEKL. For the CDR3, the DNA is TGCGCCAGCAGCCAAGACAGGGGCAGGGGTGAAAAACTGTTTTTT. Translating it yields CASSQDRGRGEKLFF.

This clone was seen once. The J gene is TRBJ2-5, the V gene TRBV9; 7 positions match TRBD1. In germline, CDR1 is SGDLS, CDR2 YYNGEE. The CDR3 is 14 amino acids. V lost 4 bases to trimming and J lost 5 bases; unmatched junction nucleotides: 8. The CDR3, as DNA: TGTGCCAGCAGCTCCACAGGGGCGGGCGAGACCCAGTACTTC. Protein product: CASSSTGAGETQYF.

The V gene is TRBV7-9, the J gene TRBJ1-2, with D possibly TRBD1 on 5 matching bases. The CDR3 is made up of 15 amino acids. V lost 2 bases and J lost 0, with 10 bases in between. Germline V gives CDR1 SEHNR, CDR2 FQNEAQ (reference sequence). The CDR3 is CASSLSAGANYGYTF. The CDR3 nucleotides read TGTGCCAGCAGCTTATCGGCGGGGGCTAACTATGGCTACACCTTC.

The gene calls are TRBV6-2 or TRBV6-3 and TRBJ1-6; no clear D. The CDR3 covers 14 residues. Trimming took off 5 bases at V and 10 bases at J, with 15 bases between the two ends. CDR1 MNHEY and CDR2 SVGEGT come from the germline V gene. The CDR3 DNA follows: TGTGCCAGCAGTCCCGGGATCCCGAGGTCACCCCTCCACTTT. It is translated as CASSPGIPRSPLHF.

The rearrangement links TRBV6-5 to TRBJ1-2, with 9 bases lining up with TRBD1. Looked up from germline, CDR1 is MNHEY and CDR2 is SVGAGI. V lost 2 bases to trimming and J lost 8 bases; unmatched junction nucleotides: 6. The CDR3 has 14 residues. In nucleotides, the CDR3 is TGTGCCAGCAGTTACACGGGACAGGGAGTAGGCTACACCTTC. This gives the protein CASSYTGQGVGYTF.

The chain carries TRBV18 and TRBJ2-5; TRBD1 matches 8 bases. From germline, CDR1 is KGHSH and CDR2 LQKENI. The CDR3 sequence is 14 residues long. V lost 6 bases, J lost 0 bases, and 3 bases stayed unmatched. CDR3 protein: CASSRTGHQETQYF. In DNA form, the CDR3 reads TGTGCCAGCTCTCGGACAGGGCACCAAGAGACCCAGTACTTC.

This sequence joins TRBV19 and TRBJ2-4; tentative D call: TRBD2 (5 bases). The CDR3 covers 14 residues. Germline CDR1 reads LNHDA; CDR2 reads SQIVND (reference sequence). V was cut by 7 bases and J by 3 bases, with 13 bases left in between. In nucleotides, the CDR3 is TGTGCCAGTACCCCCCGGGAAGTCAAAAACATTCAGTACTTC. As protein: CASTPREVKNIQYF.

The chain couples TRBV7-2 to TRBJ2-7; 7 bases line up with TRBD2. V lost 2 bases, J lost 2 bases, and 12 bases stayed unmatched. The V gene's germline CDR1 is SGHTA and CDR2 FQGNSA. The CDR3 is 17 amino acids. The CDR3 spells CASSLYSGLGNPYEQYF. The CDR3 DNA reads as TGTGCCAGCAGCTTATACTCCGGACTAGGAAACCCCTACGAGCAGTACTTC.

V usage is TRBV5-8 and J usage is TRBJ2-5; D possibly corresponds to TRBD2 (5 bases). The CDR3 is 16 residues long. Trimming pared 0 bases from V and 5 bases from J, leaving 17 bases between. Germline V gene data show CDR1 as SGHTS and CDR2 as YDEGEE. Written as DNA, the CDR3 is TGTGCCAGCAGCTTGGGGCGGACCCCCCCGGGGGAGACCCAGTACTTC. Translated, it gives CASSLGRTPPGETQYF.

V and J are TRBV7-8 and TRBJ1-1, with D unclear. The CDR3 spans 15 residues. V gave up 2 bases and J gave up 2 bases, with 12 bases separating them. CDR1 and CDR2 from the germline V gene are SGHVS and FQNEAQ. The CDR3 sequence: CASSLLSRQNTEAFF. CDR3 DNA sequence: TGTGCCAGCAGCTTACTCTCGCGGCAAAACACTGAAGCTTTCTTT.

This chain connects TRBV19 to TRBJ2-3; perhaps TRBD2 as D (6 bases). The V and J ends lost 9 bases and 0 bases respectively, with 16 bases between them. The CDR3 covers 15 residues. Per the germline V gene, CDR1 is LNHDA and CDR2 is SQIVND (reference sequence). The CDR3 here is CASSPTGVSTDTQYF. CDR3 nucleotides: TGTGCCAGCAGCCCCACGGGGGTGAGCACAGATACGCAGTATTTT.

With respect to this clone: Compared with germline, one end of the junction differs, possibly owing to a read error. This sample includes further DNA sequences coding for the same CDR3. The V gene is TRBV11-2, the J gene TRBJ2-3; D perhaps matches TRBD1 (5 bases). The germline gives CDR1 SGHAT, CDR2 FQNNGV. The CDR3 loop spans 16 amino acids. Written as DNA, the CDR3 is TGTGCCAGCAGCTTATCGGCCAGGGATCGTACAGATACGCAATATTTT. Amino acid sequence: CASSLSARDRTDTQYF.

The V call is TRBV5-1, the J call TRBJ2-7, with D unresolved. V was clipped by 1 base and J by 6 bases, with 8 bases between them. The V gene's germline CDR1 is SGHRS and CDR2 YFSETQ. This CDR3 is built from 12 residues. Here the CDR3 DNA reads TGCGCCAGCAGCTTGATCGGGTCCGAGCAGTACTTC. Translation gives CASSLIGSEQYF.

V gene TRBV6-5 combines with J gene TRBJ1-5; no clear D. CDR1 and CDR2 from the germline V gene are MNHEY and SVGAGI. There are 15 residues in the CDR3. Trimming stripped 5 bases from V and 6 bases from J, with 17 bases between. As DNA, the CDR3 is TGTGCCAGCAGTCAACCGACAAGTGCATTTCAGCCCCAGCATTTT. It codes for CASSQPTSAFQPQHF.